These T cell receptor beta chains were read from a single sample in a study of cytomegalovirus exposure and HLA in healthy donors. Using immunoSEQ multiplex PCR, the repertoire was profiled, and TCRdb retains in-frame clones only, with some absent. The repertoire holds about 150,000 clones, with under 80% as singletons. Sequencing was carried out using PBMCs. The origin of the receptors is a woman in her 50s in good health and CMV-seropositive. Each CDR3 is given without its conserved first and last residue.

J gene | V gene | CDR3 protein
TRBJ2-5 | TRBV5-4 | ASSAGLAGGGYQETQY
TRBJ1-6 | TRBV5-1 | ASSLGPTGNSPLH
TRBJ1-4 | TRBV5-1 | ASSSGQGREKLF
TRBJ2-1 | TRBV9 | ASSPTSGGGNEQF
TRBJ1-4 | TRBV9 | ASSDDREKLF
TRBJ1-2 | TRBV6-1 | ASRPAGIYGYT
TRBJ2-3 | TRBV18 | ASSPAAGGTTDTQY
TRBJ2-1 | TRBV25-1 | ASSDYTDNEQF
TRBJ2-3 | TRBV27 | ASSLWSSEGQY
TRBJ2-1 | TRBV5-4 | ASSSGTYGRNEQF
TRBJ2-1 | TRBV6-5 | ASSPGLSKQF
TRBJ2-7 | TRBV5-1 | ASSSLRAGGEQY
TRBJ2-5 | TRBV2 | ASTTAETQY
TRBJ1-2 | TRBV27 | ASSLTSKGGYT
TRBJ1-1 | TRBV30 | AFVRRGLTAEAF
TRBJ2-6 | TRBV7-8 | ASSSGTSGSLMT
TRBJ2-5 | TRBV11-1 | ASSSGETQY
TRBJ2-7 | TRBV6-5 | ASSRPGGTYEQY
TRBJ1-1 | TRBV19 | ASRDRQKTMNTEAF
TRBJ2-7 | TRBV28 | ASSLWEDQY